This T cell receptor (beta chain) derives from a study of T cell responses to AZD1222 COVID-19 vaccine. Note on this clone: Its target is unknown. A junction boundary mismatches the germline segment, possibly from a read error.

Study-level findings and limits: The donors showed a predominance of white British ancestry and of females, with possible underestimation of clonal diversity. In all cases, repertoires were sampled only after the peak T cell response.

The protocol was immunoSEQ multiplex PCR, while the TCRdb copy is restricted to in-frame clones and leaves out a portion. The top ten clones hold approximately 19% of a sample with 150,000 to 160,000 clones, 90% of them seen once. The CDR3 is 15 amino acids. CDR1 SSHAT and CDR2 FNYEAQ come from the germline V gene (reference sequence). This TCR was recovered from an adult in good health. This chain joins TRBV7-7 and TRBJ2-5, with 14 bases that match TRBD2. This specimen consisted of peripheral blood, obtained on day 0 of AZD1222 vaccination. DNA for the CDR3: TGTGCTAGCAGCCTAAGACTAGCGGGAGGGGAGACCCAGTACTTC. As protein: CASSLRLAGGETQYF.